This record looks at one TCR beta chain sequence and its context. Its matching antigen is unknown. This CDR3 spans 13 amino acids. Trimming stripped 3 bases from V and 5 bases from J, with 11 bases between. In germline, CDR1 is LNHDA, CDR2 SQIVND (reference sequence). Some clones are missing from TCRdb's copy, which holds only in-frame ones; the method was immunoSEQ multiplex PCR. The sample yields 150,000 or so clones, approximately 90% seen once. This entry belongs to a study of T cell responses to AZD1222 COVID-19 vaccine. Study-level findings and limits: Elevations in Spike-specific TCR breadth and depth followed administration of two AZD1222 doses. Nearly half of spike-specific TCRs reportedly go after variant regions that carry no mutations. White British donors predominated, females outnumbered males, and clonal diversity was possibly underestimated. All repertoire sampling was performed exclusively after the peak T cell response.

The gene calls are TRBV19 and TRBJ2-7; the D is unclear. This clonotype originated in an adult in good health. The specimen comprised peripheral blood, sampled on day 0 of AZD1222 vaccination. CDR3 loop: CASSIAGFNEQYF. The DNA of the CDR3 is TGTGCCAGTAGTATTGCTGGTTTCAACGAGCAGTACTTC.